This T cell receptor (beta chain) was recorded in a study of blood T cell repertoires in COVID-19. Background on the study: T cells, B-cell-depleted T cells, or PBMCs supplied cDNA or gDNA.

As processed by the authors: Scientists estimated how many nucleated cells there were by amplifying reference gene primers. Repertoires were generated with immunoSEQ multiplex PCR, while TCRdb's copy carries only in-frame clones and drops some. V and J calls and clone size are as listed in that table; D and trimming were resolved from the DNA. The sample holds about 88,000 clones, around nine tenths seen once. The CDR3 covers 15 residues. Germline V gene data show CDR1 as MNHEY and CDR2 as SVGAGI. V lost 1 base, J lost 2 bases, and 3 bases stayed unmatched. V and J are TRBV6-5 and TRBJ2-3; TRBD2 aligns across 7 bases. Sequencing input: peripheral blood. The receptor's source is a woman of 80 years or more with acute or convalescent COVID-19. The CDR3 loop reads CASSYFGLDTDTQYF. The CDR3 region has the DNA TGTGCCAGCAGTTACTTCGGACTAGACACAGATACGCAGTATTTT.